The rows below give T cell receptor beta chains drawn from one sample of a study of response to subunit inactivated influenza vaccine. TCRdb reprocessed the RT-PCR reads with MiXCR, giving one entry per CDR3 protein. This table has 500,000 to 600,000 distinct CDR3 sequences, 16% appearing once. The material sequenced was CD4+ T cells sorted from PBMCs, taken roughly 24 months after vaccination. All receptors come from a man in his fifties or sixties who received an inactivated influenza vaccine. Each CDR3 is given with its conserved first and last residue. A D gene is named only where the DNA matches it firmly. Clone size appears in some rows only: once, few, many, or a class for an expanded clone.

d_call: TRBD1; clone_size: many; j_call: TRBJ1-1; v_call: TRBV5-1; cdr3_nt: TGCGCCAGCAGTTCCGAGGGGGCAACCACTGAAGCTTTCTTT; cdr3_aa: CASSSEGATTEAFF
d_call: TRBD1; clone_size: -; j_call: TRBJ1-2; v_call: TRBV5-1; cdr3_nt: TGCGCCAGCAGCTCGGAGGGACAGGCTTACTATGGCTACACCTTC; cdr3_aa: CASSSEGQAYYGYTF
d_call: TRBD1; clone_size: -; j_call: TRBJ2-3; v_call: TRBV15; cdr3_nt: TGTGCCACCAGCAGGGACAGGGCCTCAGATACGCAGTATTTT; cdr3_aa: CATSRDRASDTQYF
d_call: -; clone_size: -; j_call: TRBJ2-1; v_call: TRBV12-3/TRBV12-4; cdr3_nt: TGTGCCAGCAGTTTAGGTGGGGAGGGGGCGGGGGAGCAGTTCTTC; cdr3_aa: CASSLGGEGAGEQFF
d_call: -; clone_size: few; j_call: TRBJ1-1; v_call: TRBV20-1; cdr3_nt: TGCAGTGCTAGTATGGCCGGAGCGGGGAACACTGAAGCTTTCTTT; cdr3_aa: CSASMAGAGNTEAFF
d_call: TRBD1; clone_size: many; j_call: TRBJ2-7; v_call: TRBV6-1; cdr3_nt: TGTGCCAGCAGCAACGACAGGGGGGCCTACGAGCAGTACTTC; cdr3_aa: CASSNDRGAYEQYF
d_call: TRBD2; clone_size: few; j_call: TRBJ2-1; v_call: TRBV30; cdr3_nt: TGTGCCTGGATTACCGGGACTAGCTTAACAGATGAGCAGTTCTTC; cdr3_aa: CAWITGTSLTDEQFF
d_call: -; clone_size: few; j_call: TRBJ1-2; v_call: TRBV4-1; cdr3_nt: TGCGCCAGCAGCCAAGGTTCTGGGGATGGCTACACCTTC; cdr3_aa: CASSQGSGDGYTF
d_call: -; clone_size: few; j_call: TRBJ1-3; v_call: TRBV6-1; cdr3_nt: TGTGCCAGCAGTCAGGGACGGTTCTCTGGAAACACCATATATTTT; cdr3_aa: CASSQGRFSGNTIYF
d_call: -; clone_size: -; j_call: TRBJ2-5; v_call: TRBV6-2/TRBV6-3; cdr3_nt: TGTGCCAGCAGTTACCAGGGGACGCGACAGACCCAGTACTTC; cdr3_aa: CASSYQGTRQTQYF
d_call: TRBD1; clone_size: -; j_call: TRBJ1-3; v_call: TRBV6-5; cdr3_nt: TGTGCCAGCAGTTACAGCCCGGGACAGCGCAACTCTGGAAACACCATATATTTT; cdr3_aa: CASSYSPGQRNSGNTIYF
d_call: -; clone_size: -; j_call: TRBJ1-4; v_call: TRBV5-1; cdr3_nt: TGCGCCAGCAGACCGGGACCGAGCGGCGAAAAACTGTTTTTT; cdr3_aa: CASRPGPSGEKLFF
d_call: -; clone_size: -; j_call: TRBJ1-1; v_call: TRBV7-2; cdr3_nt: TGTGCCAGCAGCCGGGAAAGGGATAGCACTGAAGCTTTCTTT; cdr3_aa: CASSRERDSTEAFF
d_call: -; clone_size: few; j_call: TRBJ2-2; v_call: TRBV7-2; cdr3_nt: TGTGCCAGCAGCTCACTCCCTGGGGCCGGGGAGCTGTTTTTT; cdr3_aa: CASSSLPGAGELFF
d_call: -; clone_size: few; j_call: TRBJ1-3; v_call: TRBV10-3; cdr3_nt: TGTGCCATCAGTGAGTCTGGGGGCTCTGGAAACACCATATATTTT; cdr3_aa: CAISESGGSGNTIYF
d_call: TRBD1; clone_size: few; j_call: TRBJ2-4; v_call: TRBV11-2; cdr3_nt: TGTGCCAGCAGCTTAGAAGGGACAGGCGCCCCGGGCAACATTCAGTACTTC; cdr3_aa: CASSLEGTGAPGNIQYF
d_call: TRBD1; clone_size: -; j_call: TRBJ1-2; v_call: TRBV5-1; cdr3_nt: TGCGCCAGCAGCTTACCGGGACAGGGGAGAGGCTACACCTTC; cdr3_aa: CASSLPGQGRGYTF
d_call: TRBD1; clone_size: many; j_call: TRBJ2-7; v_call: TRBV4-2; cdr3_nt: TGTGCCAGCAGCCAGGGGACAGGGACCTACGAGCAGTACTTC; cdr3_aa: CASSQGTGTYEQYF
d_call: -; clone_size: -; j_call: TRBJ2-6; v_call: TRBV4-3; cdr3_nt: TGCGCCAGCAGCCAACGTACAGTGTCTGGGGCCAACGTCCTGACTTTC; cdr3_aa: CASSQRTVSGANVLTF
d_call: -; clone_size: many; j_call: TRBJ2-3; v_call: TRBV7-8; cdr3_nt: TGTGCCAGCAGCCTCAATATGGGGGATACGCAGTATTTT; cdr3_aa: CASSLNMGDTQYF
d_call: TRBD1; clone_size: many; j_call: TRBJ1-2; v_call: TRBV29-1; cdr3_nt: TGCAGCGTTGCCCCAGGGGGCTGGAGCTATGGCTACACCTTC; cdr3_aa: CSVAPGGWSYGYTF
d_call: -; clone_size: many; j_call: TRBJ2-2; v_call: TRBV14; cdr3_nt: TGTGCCAGCAGCCAAGTAGGGGGGAGCACCGGGGAGCTGTTTTTT; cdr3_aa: CASSQVGGSTGELFF
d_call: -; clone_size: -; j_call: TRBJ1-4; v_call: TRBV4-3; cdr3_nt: TGCGCCAGCAGCCGAGCAGGGTCAGGTAATGAAAAACTGTTTTTT; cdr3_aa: CASSRAGSGNEKLFF
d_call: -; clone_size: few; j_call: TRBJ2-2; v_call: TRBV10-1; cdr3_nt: TGCGCCAGCAGTGCAGGGGTGGCCGGGGAGCTGTTTTTT; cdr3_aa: CASSAGVAGELFF
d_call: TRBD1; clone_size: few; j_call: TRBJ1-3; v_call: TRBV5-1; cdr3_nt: TGCGCCAGCAGCGTGGGACAGGTAGCTGGAAACACCATATATTTT; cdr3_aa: CASSVGQVAGNTIYF
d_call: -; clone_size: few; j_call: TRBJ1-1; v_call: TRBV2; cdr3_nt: TGTGCCAGCCCCCGGGGTGTGGGGGCGAGTGAAGCTTTCTTT; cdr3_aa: CASPRGVGASEAFF
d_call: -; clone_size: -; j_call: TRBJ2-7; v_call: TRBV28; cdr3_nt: TGTGCCAGCAGTTTAGGGTCCAGGGTGGGGCTCGAGCAGTACTTC; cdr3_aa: CASSLGSRVGLEQYF
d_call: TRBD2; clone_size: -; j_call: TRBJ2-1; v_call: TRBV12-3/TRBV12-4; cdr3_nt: TGTGCCAGCAGTTTACTCGCGGGAGAGGTCAATGAGCAGTTCTTC; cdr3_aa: CASSLLAGEVNEQFF
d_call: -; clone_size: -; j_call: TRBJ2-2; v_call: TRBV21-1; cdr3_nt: TGTGCCAGCAGCAAAGTTTTCACCGGGGAGCTGTTTTTT; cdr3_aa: CASSKVFTGELFF
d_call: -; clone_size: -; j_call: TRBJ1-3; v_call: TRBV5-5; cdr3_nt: TGTGCCAGCAGCTGGGGTGTTGGTAGAAACACCATATATTTT; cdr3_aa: CASSWGVGRNTIYF
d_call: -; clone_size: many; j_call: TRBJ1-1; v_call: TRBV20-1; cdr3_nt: TGCAGTGCCGGACGGTTGAACACTGAAGCTTTCTTT; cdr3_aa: CSAGRLNTEAFF
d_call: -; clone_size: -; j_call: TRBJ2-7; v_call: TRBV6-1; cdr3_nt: TGTGCCAGCAGTGACAGCCAGTTTTACGAGCAGTACTTC; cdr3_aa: CASSDSQFYEQYF
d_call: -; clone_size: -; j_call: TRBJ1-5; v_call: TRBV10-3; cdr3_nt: TGTGCCATCAGTGATCAACCGTCCTCGCCCCAGCATTTT; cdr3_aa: CAISDQPSSPQHF
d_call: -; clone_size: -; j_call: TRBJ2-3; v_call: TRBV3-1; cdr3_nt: TGTGCCAGCAGCCACTCACAGGGCCTGCACGGCACAGATACGCAGTATTTT; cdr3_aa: CASSHSQGLHGTDTQYF
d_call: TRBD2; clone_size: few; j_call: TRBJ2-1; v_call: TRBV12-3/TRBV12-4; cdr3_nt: TGTGCCAGCAGGGGACTATCTACTTACAATGAGCAGTTCTTC; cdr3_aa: CASRGLSTYNEQFF
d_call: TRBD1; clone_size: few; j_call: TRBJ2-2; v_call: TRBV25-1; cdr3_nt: TGTGCCAGCAGGGCAGGGGGCTCGGCCGGGGAGCTGTTTTTT; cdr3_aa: CASRAGGSAGELFF
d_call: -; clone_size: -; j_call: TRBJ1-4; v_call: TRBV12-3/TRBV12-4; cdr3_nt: TGTGCCAGCAGTTTTGGGGGGCGCAATAATGAAAAACTGTTTTTT; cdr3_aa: CASSFGGRNNEKLFF
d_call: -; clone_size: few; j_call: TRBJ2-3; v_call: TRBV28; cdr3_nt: TGTGCCAGCAGTCGACAGATTAGCACAGATACGCAGTATTTT; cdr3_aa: CASSRQISTDTQYF
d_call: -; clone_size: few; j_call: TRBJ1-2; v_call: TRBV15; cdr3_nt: TGTGCCACCAGCCACCCGGGGGGCGGCTATGGCTACACCTTC; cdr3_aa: CATSHPGGGYGYTF
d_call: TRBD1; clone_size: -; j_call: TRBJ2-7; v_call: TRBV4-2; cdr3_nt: TGTGCCAGCAGCCACGCCGGGACAGGATCCTACGAGCAGTACTTC; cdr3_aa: CASSHAGTGSYEQYF
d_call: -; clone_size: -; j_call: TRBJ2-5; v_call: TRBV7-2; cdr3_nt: TGTGCCAGCAGCTTATCTACGAAAGAGACCCAGTACTTC; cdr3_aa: CASSLSTKETQYF
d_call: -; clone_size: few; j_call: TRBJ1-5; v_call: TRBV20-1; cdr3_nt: TGCAGTGCCTGGGACGGACCTTATAGCAATCAGCCCCAGCATTTT; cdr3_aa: CSAWDGPYSNQPQHF
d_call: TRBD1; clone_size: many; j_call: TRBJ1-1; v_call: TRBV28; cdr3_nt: TGTGCCAGCAGGAGGGGGCATCTTGAAGCTTTCTTT; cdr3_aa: CASRRGHLEAFF
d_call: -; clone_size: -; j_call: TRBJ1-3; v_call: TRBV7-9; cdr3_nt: TGTGCCAGCAGCCCTACAGGGATATCTGGAAACACCATATATTTT; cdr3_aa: CASSPTGISGNTIYF
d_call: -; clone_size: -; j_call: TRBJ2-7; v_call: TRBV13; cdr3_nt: TGTGCCAGCAGCTCTGCGGGATTAGCCTACGAGCAGTACTTC; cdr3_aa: CASSSAGLAYEQYF
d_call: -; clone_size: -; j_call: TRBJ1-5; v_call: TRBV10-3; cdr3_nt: TGTGCCATCAGTCGGGACAGCAATCAGCCCCAGCATTTT; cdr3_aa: CAISRDSNQPQHF
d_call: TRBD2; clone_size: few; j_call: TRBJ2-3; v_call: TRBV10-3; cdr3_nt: TGTGCCATCAGTGTTGTGGGACTAGCTTTAGATACGCAGTATTTT; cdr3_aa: CAISVVGLALDTQYF
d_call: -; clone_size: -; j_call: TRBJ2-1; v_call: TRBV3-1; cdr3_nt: TGTGCCAGCAGCCAGGGGCGGATATGGAAGGAGCAGTTCTTC; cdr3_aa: CASSQGRIWKEQFF
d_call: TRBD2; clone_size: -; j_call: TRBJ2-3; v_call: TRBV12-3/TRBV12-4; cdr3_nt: TGTGCCAGCAGTTTTTCGGCGGGAGGTCCAGATACGCAGTATTTT; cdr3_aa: CASSFSAGGPDTQYF
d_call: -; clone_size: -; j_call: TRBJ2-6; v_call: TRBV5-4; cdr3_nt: TGTGCCAGCAGCCCGGGGGCAAATTCTGGGGCCAACGTCCTGACTTTC; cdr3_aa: CASSPGANSGANVLTF
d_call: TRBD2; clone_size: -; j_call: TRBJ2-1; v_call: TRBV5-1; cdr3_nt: TGCGCCAGCAGCATCGGGACTAGCGGGGCCCCGCGGTTCTTC; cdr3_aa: CASSIGTSGAPRFF
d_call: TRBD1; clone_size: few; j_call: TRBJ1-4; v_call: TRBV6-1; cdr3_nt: TGTGCCAGCAGCGAGAACAGGGGTGGTAATGAAAAACTGTTTTTT; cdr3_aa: CASSENRGGNEKLFF
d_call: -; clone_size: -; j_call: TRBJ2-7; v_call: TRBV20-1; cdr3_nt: TGCAGTGCTAGAGCAGTGGGCGAGCAGTACTTC; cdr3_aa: CSARAVGEQYF
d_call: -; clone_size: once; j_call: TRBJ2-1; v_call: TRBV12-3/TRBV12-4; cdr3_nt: TGTGCCAGCAGCCCCCACACCAACAATGAGCAGTTCTTC; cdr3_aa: CASSPHTNNEQFF